Listed here are 17 T cell receptor beta chains from one sample, sequenced in a study of blood T cells in healthy people across ages. Using a J-beta primer mix together with a sample-barcoded 5' primer, a second PCR was run for about 7 to 12 cycles. TCRdb reprocessed the 5' RACE reads with MiXCR, giving one entry per CDR3 protein. The sample lists some 1,000,000 distinct CDR3 sequences, approximately 26% seen once, with around 0.75% in the top ten. This same sample was also taken into another study, of T cells of mothers and their children.

Source material: blood. These receptors were taken from a girl between 2 and 10 years old in good health.

The V gene is TRBV27, the J gene TRBJ2-5; 7 bases line up with TRBD2. The J call may not be correct, given that the DNA end is closer to TRBJ2-1. Germline CDR1 and CDR2: MNHEY and SMNVEV (reference sequence). This CDR3 has 15 amino acids. The CDR3, as DNA: TGTGCCAGCAACCTGGGTTCTAGCGGACACAATGAGCAGTTCTTC. Translated: CASNLGSSGHNEQFF.

The J gene is TRBJ2-1, the V gene TRBV20-1; 7 bases line up with TRBD2. The end of the DNA is better explained by TRBJ2-5, so the J call may be wrong. This CDR3 has 16 residues. Germline-derived CDR1 and CDR2 are DFQATT and SNEGSKA (reference sequence). For the CDR3, the DNA is TGCAGTGCTAGCCCTCATGGGGGGACTAAGCAAGAGACCCAGTACTTC. Protein: CSASPHGGTKQETQYF.

This clonotype has more than one count but fewer than ten. V is TRBV7-2 and J is TRBJ1-5; no clear D gene. Germline V gives CDR1 SGHTA, CDR2 FQGNSA. V gave up 1 base and J gave up 4 bases, with 11 bases separating them. CDR3 length equals 15 residues. CDR3 sequence reads: CASSLGVEGNQPQHF. The CDR3 DNA sequence: TGTGCCAGCAGCTTAGGGGTGGAGGGTAATCAGCCCCAGCATTTT.

There are a few counts of this clonotype. The chain joins TRBV12-3 or TRBV12-4 to TRBJ2-5; 7 bases fit TRBD2. The DNA end is a closer match to TRBJ2-1, so the J assignment may be wrong. CDR3 length: 17 amino acids. The CDR3 nucleotides are TGTGCCAGCAGTGTGAGCGTTGGTCGGGAGGAGGTGGATGAGCAGTTCTTC. As protein: CASSVSVGREEVDEQFF.

This sequence joins TRBV20-1 and TRBJ2-5, with D perhaps matching TRBD2 (6 bases). V dropped 1 base and J dropped 2 bases, with 8 bases sitting between them. Per the germline V gene, CDR1 is DFQATT and CDR2 is SNEGSKA (reference sequence). This CDR3 spans 13 amino acids. Here the CDR3 reads CSARGRGQETQYF. In nucleotides, the CDR3 is TGCAGTGCTAGAGGGCGGGGACAAGAGACCCAGTACTTC.

This clonotype appeared a few times. The chain uses TRBV19 and TRBJ2-2; D may be TRBD1 (6 bases). The CDR3 length is 17 residues. V lost 5 bases to trimming and J lost 6 bases, with 22 bases between them. Germline V lookup: CDR1 LNHDA, CDR2 SQIVND (reference sequence). Here the CDR3 DNA reads TGTGCCAGTAGTTTCTTCGCGTCCCGGGACATGGCCGGGGAGCTGTTTTTT. It translates to CASSFFASRDMAGELFF.

This clonotype has just a few counts. The chain is built from TRBV10-3 and TRBJ1-1; D remains ambiguous. The V and J ends lost 3 bases and 0 bases respectively, with 8 bases between them. CDR1 and CDR2 (germline): ENHRY, SYGVKD. The CDR3 runs to 14 residues. The CDR3 nucleotides are TGTGCCATCAGTGATCCGCAGATGAACACTGAAGCTTTCTTT. Its protein product is CAISDPQMNTEAFF.

Only a few counts were recorded for this clonotype. The chain couples TRBV20-1 to TRBJ2-2; no clear D gene. This CDR3 is 12 amino acids long. Germline V CDR1 and CDR2: DFQATT, SNEGSKA (reference sequence). The CDR3 nucleotides read TGCAGCCAGCGTAAGAACACCGGGGAGCTGTTTTTT. This sequence encodes CSQRKNTGELFF.

This clonotype has more than one count but fewer than ten. The gene calls are TRBV10-2 and TRBJ2-7, with D possibly matching TRBD1 (5 bases). V lost 3 bases and J 0 bases, leaving 6 bases between the germline ends. This CDR3 contains 13 residues. Germline loops: CDR1 WSHSY, CDR2 SAAADI. The CDR3 DNA reads TGCGCCAGCAGTGATGGGGCCTCCTACGAGCAGTACTTC. The encoded protein is CASSDGASYEQYF.

The V call is TRBV6-5, the J call TRBJ2-7; D gene unclear. Germline assignment: CDR1 MNHEY and CDR2 SVGAGI. There are 14 residues in the CDR3. Trimming pared 4 bases from V and 5 bases from J, leaving 15 bases between. The DNA for the CDR3 is TGTGCCAGCAGTTTGATCGATCGACGGGACGAGCAGTACTTC. Its protein is CASSLIDRRDEQYF.

This clonotype has a count of ten or more. The J gene is TRBJ2-6, the V gene TRBV29-1; D not resolved. This CDR3 has 14 residues. The V end was cut by 4 bases, the J end by 0 bases, with 7 bases between. Germline CDR1 SQVTM, CDR2 ANQGSEA. CDR3 nucleotide sequence: TGCAGCGTTGGCCGAGACTCTGGGGCCAACGTCCTGACTTTC. Amino acid sequence: CSVGRDSGANVLTF.

The chain combines TRBV7-3 with TRBJ1-1, with 7 bases identical to TRBD1. Germline CDR1 reads SGHTA; CDR2 reads FQGTGA. CDR3 size: 14 residues. With V trimmed by 5 bases and J by 6 bases, 9 bases remained unmatched. CDR3 in DNA: TGTGCCAGCAGCGCACAGGGGACGGGGTCTGAAGCTTTCTTT. Translated, it gives CASSAQGTGSEAFF.

CDR3 in DNA: TGTGCCAGCAGCGACGGTTTGGAGGGGGCGGGCTACACCTTC. Protein product: CASSDGLEGAGYTF. The gene calls are TRBV7-9 and TRBJ1-2, with 7 bases matching TRBD1. The CDR3 length is 14 residues. Germline values: CDR1 SEHNR, CDR2 FQNEAQ (reference sequence). J lost 8 bases, V lost 5 bases, and 11 bases had no gene match. Variable domain in full (rest from reference TRBV7-9 and TRBJ1-2): DTGVSQNPRHKITKRGQNVTFRCDPISEHNRLYWYRQTLGQGPEFLTYFQNEAQLEKSRLLSDRFSAERPKGSFSTLEIQRTEQGDSAMYLCASSDGLEGAGYTFGSGTRLTVV.

The genes are TRBV28 and TRBJ1-5; no firm D call. Germline V gene lookup returns CDR1 MDHEN and CDR2 SYDVKM. The CDR3 is 14 residues long. Trimming removed 6 bases at V and 8 bases at J, with 17 bases between. This CDR3 is CASSVRRSVEPQHF. CDR3 in DNA: TGTGCCAGCAGCGTCAGGCGTTCTGTGGAGCCCCAGCATTTT.

This clonotype was recorded a few times. The genes are TRBV12-3 or TRBV12-4 and TRBJ1-1; D perhaps matches TRBD1 (5 bases). The V and J ends lost 6 bases and 10 bases respectively, with 21 bases between them. The CDR3 spans 14 residues. The CDR3 sequence: CASRSPGFRRRAFF. The DNA of the CDR3 is TGTGCCAGCAGATCCCCAGGGTTCCGTAGGAGAGCTTTCTTT.

V usage is TRBV6-1 and J usage is TRBJ1-2, with D hard to call. The V end was cut by 2 bases, the J end by 2 bases, with 9 bases between. The CDR3 contains 14 residues. Germline CDR1 reads MNHNS; CDR2 reads SASEGT. CDR3 bases: TGTGCCAGCAGTGAATCTCTCAGAAACTATGGCTACACCTTC. It encodes CASSESLRNYGYTF.

Points on this clonotype: A read error may account for a junction end that differs from germline. CDR3 coding DNA: TGTGCCAGCAGTTACGGCCTAACTCCGGGCGGTTCACCCCTCCGCTTT. Protein sequence: CASSYGLTPGGSPLRF. The rearrangement uses TRBV6-5 and TRBJ1-6; D gene ambiguous. The CDR3 totals 16 residues. Germline V gene lookup returns CDR1 MNHEY and CDR2 SVGAGI.